One sample yielded the 12 T cell receptor beta chains listed below, sequenced in a study of T cells after yellow fever vaccination. In TCRdb, the 5' RACE reads were re-called with MiXCR into one record per CDR3 protein. This sample has a few hundred thousand distinct CDR3 sequences; over 3.5% occur once, and the top ten carry 20% to 25%. The material was PBMCs, obtained 5 days after the yellow fever booster vaccination. The receptors shown here come from a man between 18 and 29 years old who received the YFV17D yellow fever vaccine.

This clonotype was seen a handful of times. This chain uses TRBV4-2 with TRBJ2-1; D is unresolved. CDR1 LGHNA and CDR2 YNFKEQ come from the germline V gene. Trimming stripped 1 base from V and 6 bases from J, with 10 bases between. This CDR3 has 14 amino acids. For the CDR3, the DNA is TGTGCCAGCAGCCAAGTAACAGAGAGCAATGAGCAGTTCTTC. This translates into CASSQVTESNEQFF.

The rearrangement links TRBV28 to TRBJ1-1, with D maybe TRBD1 (5 bases). The CDR3 loop spans 12 amino acids. Trimming removed 7 bases from V and 5 bases from J, with 11 bases in between. Germline CDR1 MDHEN, CDR2 SYDVKM. CDR3 DNA sequence: TGTGCCAGCACGGGTCGGGGGACTGAAGCTTTCTTT. Encoded protein: CASTGRGTEAFF.

The table lists this clonotype with a few counts. The CDR3 spells CASSSTSYEQYF. In DNA, the CDR3 is TGTGCCAGCAGCTCCACATCCTACGAGCAGTACTTC. The chain carries TRBV7-9 and TRBJ2-7; no firm D call. Per the germline V gene, CDR1 is SEHNR and CDR2 is FQNEAQ (reference sequence). This CDR3 is built from 12 residues. Trimming shortened V by 4 bases and J by 1 base, and 5 bases separated the two germline ends.

This clonotype was picked up a small number of times. The genes are TRBV27 and TRBJ1-5; D might be TRBD1 (6 bases). The CDR3 has 16 residues. CDR1 is MNHEY and CDR2 is SMNVEV in the germline V gene (reference sequence). Trimming cost V 3 bases and J 0 bases, with 12 bases left between them. CDR3 nucleotide sequence: TGTGCCAGCAGTTTGAGGGGGGGCTATAGCAATCAGCCCCAGCATTTT. This translates into CASSLRGGYSNQPQHF.

The chain links TRBV11-3 to TRBJ2-5; 7 positions agree with TRBD2. The CDR3 has 15 residues. V shed 3 bases and J 5 bases; nucleotides not matched to a gene: 9. CDR1 and CDR2 (germline): SGHNT, YENEEA. Here the CDR3 reads CASSFSPGGTETQYF. Here the CDR3 DNA reads TGTGCCAGCAGCTTTAGTCCGGGGGGAACGGAGACCCAGTACTTC.

This clonotype has only a few counts. This chain links TRBV19 with TRBJ2-7, with a possible D match to TRBD1 (6 bases). The CDR3 runs to 11 residues. In germline, CDR1 is LNHDA, CDR2 SQIVND (reference sequence). Trimming took 8 bases from V and 1 from J, leaving 6 bases between them. CDR3 nucleotides: TGTGCCAGTGGACAGTCCTACGAGCAGTACTTC. The encoded protein is CASGQSYEQYF.

V usage is TRBV27 and J usage is TRBJ2-1; TRBD1 is a possible D gene (6 bases). CDR1 is MNHEY and CDR2 is SMNVEV in the germline V gene (reference sequence). CDR3 length: 15 residues. Trimming left V 3 bases short and J 7 bases short, with 16 bases between. In DNA form, the CDR3 reads TGTGCCAGCAGTTTCCCAGGGGTGATAGGAAATGAGCAGTTCTTC. It yields the protein CASSFPGVIGNEQFF.

The chain employs TRBV6-2 or TRBV6-3 and TRBJ2-7; tentatively, D is TRBD1 (6 bases). Germline CDR1 is MNHEY and CDR2 is SVGEGT. CDR3 length equals 15 residues. V shed 6 bases and J shed 0 bases, with 15 bases lying between them. CDR3 residues: CASRRLGQISYEQYV. The DNA of the CDR3 is TGTGCCAGCAGACGACTCGGACAGATCTCCTACGAGCAGTACGTC.

The chain joins TRBV18 to TRBJ2-1; no definite D call. The CDR3 is 14 residues long. Germline-derived CDR1 and CDR2 are KGHSH and LQKENI. Trimming took 0 bases from V and 9 from J, leaving 12 bases between them. The CDR3 loop reads CASSPPETQVEQFF. Written as DNA, the CDR3 is TGTGCCAGCTCACCACCGGAGACGCAGGTTGAGCAGTTCTTC.

This clonotype has a count of ten or more. V usage is TRBV29-1 and J usage is TRBJ2-5; TRBD1 matches at 7 bases. The ends lost 7 bases at V and 4 bases at J; junction bases unmatched: 15. CDR1 and CDR2 from the germline V gene are SQVTM and ANQGSEA. This CDR3 has 15 amino acids. As DNA, the CDR3 is TGCAGCGGGGGGTTCCGACAGGGCTCGAGAGAGACCCAGTACTTC. Translated, it gives CSGGFRQGSRETQYF.

The chain uses TRBV6-1 and TRBJ2-7; D not resolved. Germline V gene sequence: CDR1 MNHNS, CDR2 SASEGT. V dropped 6 bases and J dropped 3 bases, with 9 bases sitting between them. This CDR3 has 12 amino acids. CDR3: CASRETRYEQYV. Here the CDR3 DNA reads TGTGCCAGCAGGGAGACACGCTACGAGCAGTACGTC.

This clonotype has a handful of counts. This chain uses TRBV7-9 with TRBJ2-7; the D call may be TRBD1 or TRBD2 (6 bases each). Trimming took 3 bases from V and 2 from J, leaving 17 bases between them. From germline, CDR1 is SEHNR and CDR2 FQNEAQ (reference sequence). CDR3 length equals 16 residues. The CDR3 DNA follows: TGTGCCAGCAGCTTGGGGGGCAGCGGCTCCCCCTACGAGCAGTACGTC. Protein product: CASSLGGSGSPYEQYV.